This TCR beta chain originates from a study of cytotoxic CD8 clonotypes in ibrutinib-treated CLL. Whole-study context: The cohort had about a dozen relapsed/refractory and over 14 treatment-naive patients, fewer than 18 IGHV unmutated.

Generated by immunoSEQ multiplex PCR, the TCRdb table keeps only in-frame clones and is missing some. Of 110,000 to 150,000 clones in the sample, roughly 76% are singletons; the top ten hold approximately 5.1%. Cryopreserved PBMCs supplied about 2.1 micrograms of genomic DNA for TCR beta libraries. Trimming took off 6 bases at V and 0 bases at J, with 7 bases between the two ends. Germline V gene sequence: CDR1 LNHDA, CDR2 SQIVND (reference sequence). The CDR3 is 13 residues long. In regard to this clone: Its antigen is unknown.

Whole-study findings and limits: Rare overall, public clonotypes shrank or held steady under therapy.

The sequence was collected from a human donor with chronic lymphocytic leukemia. The rearrangement uses TRBV19 and TRBJ2-3; D is uncertain. Sample: PBMCs, taken after 24 months of ibrutinib treatment. The CDR3 DNA reads TGTGCCAGTAGGCGATCAAGCACAGATACGCAGTATTTT. It is translated as CASRRSSTDTQYF. Combining the CDR3 with reference TRBV19 and TRBJ2-3 gives the whole variable domain DGGITQSPKYLFRKEGQNVTLSCEQNLNHDAMYWYRQDPGQGLRLIYYSQIVNDFQKGDIAEGYSVSREKKESFPLTVTSAQKNPTAFYLCASRRSSTDTQYFGPGTRLTVL.